This T cell receptor (beta chain) was profiled in a study of monozygotic twins with inflammatory bowel disease. Study outcomes and limitations: Variability may have been added to patient repertoires by differing immunosuppressive treatments. Patients with IBD had less TCRbeta diversity (inverse Simpson) than their healthy co-twins.

Concerning this clonotype: The antigen is undetermined.

Generation of cDNA took place in eight separate reactions per sample. TCRdb processed the 5' RACE reads again and assigns one entry to each CDR3 protein, with no DNA. The sample data list roughly 160,000 distinct CDR3 sequences. This sequence was found in a human donor with ulcerative colitis or Crohn's disease, or a healthy co-twin of an affected twin (not recorded which). Sequenced: blood.

The chain's CDR3 is CASSSRGLAGVGSYNEQFF. The chain links TRBV4-1 to TRBJ2-1; the D gene TCRdb calls, TRBD2, cannot be checked with no DNA. The V gene's germline CDR1 is MGHRA and CDR2 YSYEKL. This CDR3 is built from 19 residues.